This T cell receptor (beta chain) is drawn from a study of cytomegalovirus exposure and HLA in healthy donors. Study-level results: As confirmed in vitro, a few CMV-associated chains were specific for CMV antigens. Associated with cytomegalovirus, according to the listing, were 170 or so TCR beta chains.

Donors came from a validation cohort of about 120 subjects, distinct from the first 666-subject cohort. About this clone itself: The antigen remains undetermined.

Looked up from germline, CDR1 is MNHEY and CDR2 is SVGAGI. The V and J ends lost 7 bases and 4 bases respectively, with 13 bases between them. CDR3 size: 14 residues. Produced via immunoSEQ multiplex PCR; TCRdb's table is partial and in-frame only. The sample lists more than 130,000 clones; almost 90% were seen once. The chain is built from TRBV6-5 and TRBJ2-2; D gene unclear. The receptor was derived from a young woman in good health and CMV-seropositive. Sample: PBMCs. CDR3 in amino acids: CASTDARFTGELFF. The CDR3 DNA reads as TGTGCCAGCACCGACGCCAGGTTCACCGGGGAGCTGTTTTTT.